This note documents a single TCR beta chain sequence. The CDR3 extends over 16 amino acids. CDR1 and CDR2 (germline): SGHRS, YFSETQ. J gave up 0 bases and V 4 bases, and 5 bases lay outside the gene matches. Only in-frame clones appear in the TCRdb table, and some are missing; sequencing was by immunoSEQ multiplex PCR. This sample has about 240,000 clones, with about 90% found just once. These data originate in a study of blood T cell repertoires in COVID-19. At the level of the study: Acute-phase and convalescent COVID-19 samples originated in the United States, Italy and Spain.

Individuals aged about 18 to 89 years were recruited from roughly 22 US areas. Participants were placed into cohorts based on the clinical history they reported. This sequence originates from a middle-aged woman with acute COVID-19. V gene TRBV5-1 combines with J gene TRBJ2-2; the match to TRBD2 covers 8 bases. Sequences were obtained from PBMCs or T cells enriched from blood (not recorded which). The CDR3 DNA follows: TGCGCCAGCAGCAGCGGACTAGCCTCGAACACCGGGGAGCTGTTTTTT. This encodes CASSSGLASNTGELFF.